Below, 9 T cell receptor beta chains from the same sample are listed, as sequenced in a study of blood T cell repertoires in COVID-19. Data came from immunoSEQ multiplex PCR; TCRdb stores just in-frame clones and leaves some out. The table records about 94,000 clones, about 80% of them present only once. Specimen: peripheral blood. The receptor source for this set is a man aged 55 to 69 with acute or convalescent COVID-19.

This clone came up once. The chain has TRBV2 and TRBJ1-2; D is possibly TRBD1 (6 bases). Trimming cost V 4 bases and J 7 bases, with 10 bases left between them. The CDR3 runs to 12 residues. CDR1 SNHLY and CDR2 FYNNEI come from the germline V gene. The CDR3 region has the DNA TGTGCCAGCAGTGGCGGGGGGCCTGGCTACACCTTC. Translated: CASSGGGPGYTF.

The V gene is TRBV18, the J gene TRBJ1-3; D is perhaps TRBD1 (5 bases). The germline gives CDR1 KGHSH, CDR2 LQKENI. There are 18 residues in the CDR3. V shed 4 bases and J shed 0 bases, with 19 bases lying between them. The CDR3 reads CASSLRGGQGHSGNTIYF. In nucleotides, the CDR3 is TGTGCCAGCTCACTAAGAGGAGGGCAGGGTCACTCTGGAAACACCATATATTTT.

The chain combines TRBV30 with TRBJ1-2; 9 positions agree with TRBD1. CDR1 is GTSNPN and CDR2 is SVGIG in the germline V gene (reference sequence). The J segment lost 5 bases and the V segment lost 4 bases, leaving 11 bases of the junction unmatched. This CDR3 has 15 amino acids. Here the CDR3 DNA reads TGTGCCTGGACTAAGAAGGACAGGGGCCTGTATGGCTACACCTTC. Its translation: CAWTKKDRGLYGYTF.

J is TRBJ2-2 and V is TRBV6-1, with 8 bases aligning to TRBD2. With 1 base clipped from V and 5 bases from J, the junction kept 3 bases outside the gene matches. Germline CDR1 MNHNS, CDR2 SASEGT. CDR3 size: 15 residues. The CDR3 protein is CASSEVGLVTGELFF. CDR3 DNA sequence: TGTGCCAGCAGTGAAGTGGGACTAGTAACCGGGGAGCTGTTTTTT.

The J gene is TRBJ1-5, the V gene TRBV27; 8 positions agree with TRBD1. The length of the CDR3 is 17 residues. With V trimmed by 5 bases and J by 1 base, 10 bases remained unmatched. The germline V gene encodes CDR1 MNHEY and CDR2 SMNVEV (reference sequence). CDR3 sequence reads: CASSKWTGRGSNQPQHF. The CDR3 coding sequence is TGTGCCAGCAGTAAGTGGACAGGGAGGGGGAGCAATCAGCCCCAGCATTTT.

The chain carries TRBV9 and TRBJ1-5, with 7 bases lining up with TRBD1. Trimming took 0 bases from V and 8 from J; bases not matched to a gene: 5. The CDR3 sequence is 14 residues long. Per the germline V gene, CDR1 is SGDLS and CDR2 is YYNGEE. CDR3 sequence reads: CASSVGQGAEPQHF. The DNA for the CDR3 is TGTGCCAGCAGCGTAGGACAGGGTGCGGAGCCCCAGCATTTT.

The chain employs TRBV6-1 and TRBJ1-1, with unresolved D. This CDR3 spans 14 amino acids. The V and J ends lost 2 bases and 1 base respectively, with 8 bases between them. Germline CDR1 MNHNS, CDR2 SASEGT. The DNA of the CDR3 is TGTGCCAGCAGTGAATATCGGGGGAACACTGAAGCTTTCTTT. Translation gives CASSEYRGNTEAFF.

The rearrangement joins TRBV5-1 to TRBJ2-7; a weak D match, TRBD2 (6 bases). CDR1 is SGHRS, CDR2 YFSETQ, per germline. CDR3 length: 14 residues. V lost 6 bases to trimming and J lost 1 base, with 14 bases between them. This chain's CDR3 is CASTNGGDSYEQYF. CDR3 in DNA: TGCGCCAGCACCAATGGAGGGGATTCCTACGAGCAGTACTTC.

This chain connects TRBV10-1 to TRBJ1-6; D ambiguous. This CDR3 spans 13 amino acids. V was trimmed by 4 bases and J by 11 bases, leaving 12 bases between them. Germline V gene sequence: CDR1 WNHNN, CDR2 SYGVQD (reference sequence). CDR3 region: CASSVNPLTPLHF. The CDR3 region has the DNA TGCGCCAGCAGTGTTAATCCGTTAACACCCCTCCACTTT.